This T cell receptor beta chain originates from a study of identifying expanded T cells in peripheral blood. Points from the study as a whole: Differentially abundant clones: 0.95 to 1.5 between replicates, roughly 16 at about 13 days, 19 at four. Roughly two-week clone count variance significantly increased as total template count grew.

Regarding this clone: The antigen is not known.

The germline V gene encodes CDR1 SGHKS and CDR2 YYEKEE (reference sequence). The J segment lost 5 bases and the V segment lost 4 bases, leaving 16 bases of the junction unmatched. This CDR3 spans 17 amino acids. This table comes from immunoSEQ multiplex PCR, and its TCRdb copy is limited to in-frame clones, with some not included. The data hold about 81,000 clones, with about 83% observed a single time. The chain joins TRBV5-5 to TRBJ2-7; 9 nucleotides agree with TRBD1. Sequenced: blood. The sequence derives from a person between 18 and 75 years old in good health. The chain's CDR3 is CASSPRPPGQGIHEQYF. The CDR3, as DNA: TGTGCCAGCAGCCCCCGCCCCCCGGGACAGGGAATCCACGAGCAGTACTTC. Supplemented by reference TRBV5-5 and TRBJ2-7, the full variable domain reads DAGVTQSPTHLIKTRGQQVTLRCSPISGHKSVSWYQQVLGQGPQFIFQYYEKEERGRGNFPDRFSARQFPNYSSELNVNALLLGDSALYLCASSPRPPGQGIHEQYFGPGTRLTVT.